This T cell receptor beta chain was observed in a study of blood T cell repertoires in COVID-19. Study at large: From the United States, Italy and Spain came samples of acute and convalescent COVID-19. In each case, the material was cDNA or gDNA derived from T cells, B-cell-depleted T cells, or PBMCs.

CDR3 size: 16 residues. Germline V lookup: CDR1 LGHNT, CDR2 FRNRAP. The V gene lost 2 bases and the J gene lost 2 bases, with 16 bases spanning the gap. Profiling relied on immunoSEQ multiplex PCR, and the TCRdb table lists in-frame clones only, not all of them. The sample records approximately 290,000 clones, roughly 90% being singletons. The receptor comes from a man between 25 and 39 years old with acute or convalescent COVID-19. The chain combines TRBV12-5 with TRBJ2-7; a weak D match, TRBD1 (6 bases). The sequenced sample consisted of peripheral blood. This CDR3 reads CASGLLPSDRAYEQYF. The CDR3 DNA sequence: TGTGCTAGTGGTTTGTTGCCCTCGGACAGAGCCTACGAGCAGTACTTC. Full variable domain (outside the CDR3, taken from reference TRBV12-5 and TRBJ2-7): DARVTQTPRHKVTEMGQEVTMRCQPILGHNTVFWYRQTMMQGLELLAYFRNRAPLDDSGMPKDRFSAEMPDATLATLKIQPSEPRDSAVYFCASGLLPSDRAYEQYFGPGTRLTVT.